These 17 T cell receptor beta chains share one sample of origin, sequenced in a study of Tregs in tolerant kidney transplant recipients. Sequencing used immunoSEQ multiplex PCR; TCRdb keeps in-frame clones, though not all of them. This repertoire shows approximately 60,000 clones, less than 98% found once; its top ten account for 0.34%. This specimen consisted of Tregs from blood, obtained before the transplant. Receptors originate from a human donor who received a combined kidney and bone marrow transplant.

This sequence joins TRBV19 and TRBJ2-3, with 11 bases identical to TRBD1. The CDR3 is made up of 15 amino acids. V lost 4 bases, J lost 6 bases, and 6 bases stayed unmatched. The germline V gene has CDR1 LNHDA and CDR2 SQIVND (reference sequence). CDR3 bases: TGTGCCAGTAGTAGGACAGGGGGCACGGCGGATACGCAGTATTTT. Protein product: CASSRTGGTADTQYF.

The chain uses TRBV12-5 and TRBJ1-2; tentative D call: TRBD1 (5 bases). V lost 7 bases, J lost 13 bases, and 19 bases lay in between. CDR1 and CDR2 (germline): LGHNT, FRNRAP. The CDR3 extends over 12 amino acids. CDR3 loop: CASAPSSRTRTF. The CDR3 DNA reads as TGTGCTAGTGCGCCTTCCTCGCGGACACGCACCTTC.

The CDR3 region has the DNA TGCGCCAGCAGCCACCCGGGACAGGGTTCGCTAACTAATGAAAAACTGTTTTTT. Protein: CASSHPGQGSLTNEKLFF. The chain is built from TRBV5-1 and TRBJ1-4; 9 nucleotides match TRBD1. CDR1 is SGHRS, CDR2 YFSETQ, per germline. The length of the CDR3 is 18 residues. Trimming took 4 bases from V and 1 from J; bases not matched to a gene: 11.

This clone was counted a single time. The V gene is TRBV6-6, the J gene TRBJ1-2, with no clear D. The germline V gene has CDR1 MNHNY and CDR2 SVGAGI (reference sequence). V lost 2 bases and J lost 3, with 10 bases in between. The CDR3 is 14 residues long. The CDR3 region is CASSYGRGHYGYTF. CDR3 coding DNA: TGTGCCAGCAGTTACGGGCGGGGTCACTATGGCTACACCTTC.

The chain uses TRBV11-3 and TRBJ2-1; 8 bases fit TRBD1. This CDR3 spans 16 amino acids. CDR1 and CDR2 (germline): SGHNT, YENEEA. With V trimmed by 1 base and J by 8 bases, 10 bases remained unmatched. This CDR3 is CASSLGLGRGQDEQFF. The CDR3 nucleotides are TGTGCCAGCAGCTTAGGTTTGGGCAGGGGGCAGGATGAGCAGTTCTTC.

This chain links TRBV28 with TRBJ1-3; 7 bases match TRBD1. This CDR3 spans 16 amino acids. J lost 0 bases, V lost 4 bases, and 6 bases had no gene match. CDR1 is MDHEN and CDR2 is SYDVKM in the germline V gene. CDR3 in amino acids: CASSYPGGLSGNTIYF. As DNA, the CDR3 is TGTGCCAGCAGTTACCCAGGGGGACTCTCTGGAAACACCATATATTTT.

The genes are TRBV5-1 and TRBJ2-1; D not certain. CDR3 length: 14 amino acids. V lost 0 bases and J 1 base, leaving 5 bases between the germline ends. CDR1 is SGHRS and CDR2 is YFSETQ in the germline V gene. For the CDR3, the DNA is TGCGCCAGCAGCTTGGGAGAATCCTACAATGAGCAGTTCTTC. It yields the protein CASSLGESYNEQFF.

This clone was found once. The genes are TRBV18 and TRBJ1-2, with D unclear. CDR3 length: 14 residues. Germline V gives CDR1 KGHSH, CDR2 LQKENI. V shed 2 bases and J shed 2 bases, with 9 bases lying between them. The CDR3 reads CASSPSGHNYGYTF. CDR3 DNA: TGTGCCAGCTCACCATCTGGCCACAACTATGGCTACACCTTC.

This chain uses TRBV18 with TRBJ2-5, with TRBD2 identical over 9 bases. V trimming: 0 bases; J trimming: 5 bases; junction bases outside the gene matches: 19. CDR1 is KGHSH, CDR2 LQKENI, per germline. The CDR3 is 20 amino acids. CDR3 DNA sequence: TGTGCCAGCTCACCACCTGGATCTAGCGGGGCTATTGGGTCTTCGGAGACCCAGTACTTC. Translated, it gives CASSPPGSSGAIGSSETQYF.

The chain has TRBV4-2 and TRBJ2-7; D uncertain. Germline V gene data show CDR1 as LGHNA and CDR2 as YNFKEQ. Trimming stripped 4 bases from V and 4 bases from J, with 17 bases between. CDR3 length: 15 residues. In DNA, the CDR3 is TGTGCCAGCAGCCTCGAACTGAGCCTAAGTTACGAGCAGTACTTC. Translated, it gives CASSLELSLSYEQYF.

CDR3 in amino acids: CASSMNRAQHF. CDR3 bases: TGTGCCAGCAGTATGAATCGAGCCCAGCATTTT. J is TRBJ1-5 and V is TRBV28; D remains unclear. Germline V gives CDR1 MDHEN, CDR2 SYDVKM. Trimming cost V 5 bases and J 11 bases, with 10 bases left between them. The CDR3 consists of 11 residues. The full variable domain, with the rest looked up from reference TRBV28 and TRBJ1-5, is DVKVTQSSRYLVKRTGEKVFLECVQDMDHENMFWYRQDPGLGLRLIYFSYDVKMKEKGDIPEGYSVSREKKERFSLILESASTNQTSMYLCASSMNRAQHFGDGTRLSIL.

The chain links TRBV27 to TRBJ2-1, with a possible D match to TRBD2 (6 bases). The CDR3 contains 16 residues. Trimming took off 10 bases at V and 6 bases at J, with 25 bases between the two ends. Germline loops: CDR1 MNHEY, CDR2 SMNVEV (reference sequence). This CDR3 is CATSQVGGSLGNEQFF. DNA for the CDR3: TGTGCCACCTCCCAGGTGGGGGGAAGTTTGGGCAATGAGCAGTTCTTC.

The V gene is TRBV6-6, the J gene TRBJ1-1, with 7 bases fitting TRBD1. Germline CDR1 MNHNY, CDR2 SVGAGI (reference sequence). Germline trimming cut 5 bases from V and 4 bases from J; bases unmatched to any gene: 13. The CDR3 has 16 residues. CDR3 region: CASSQQRDSPRTEAFF. The CDR3 DNA follows: TGTGCCAGCAGTCAGCAGAGGGACAGCCCGCGCACTGAAGCTTTCTTT.

The chain couples TRBV7-2 to TRBJ1-1, with 7 bases matching TRBD1. The CDR3 runs 13 residues. Trimming cost V 6 bases and J 6 bases; bases outside gene matches: 7. Germline values: CDR1 SGHTA, CDR2 FQGNSA. CDR3 bases: TGTGCCAGCAGGAGTCAGGGGGTCCCTGAAGCTTTCTTT. The encoded protein is CASRSQGVPEAFF.

The genes are TRBV7-2 and TRBJ2-5, with 8 bases matching TRBD2. Germline-derived CDR1 and CDR2 are SGHTA and FQGNSA. This CDR3 has 15 residues. V dropped 1 base and J dropped 4; count of bases not matched to a gene: 5. The CDR3 protein is CASSLEAGAPETQYF. CDR3 in DNA: TGTGCCAGCAGCTTAGAAGCGGGGGCCCCAGAGACCCAGTACTTC.

The chain combines TRBV19 with TRBJ1-2; the match to TRBD1 covers 7 bases. Germline loops: CDR1 LNHDA, CDR2 SQIVND (reference sequence). V lost 5 bases and J lost 8; bases outside the gene matches: 8. CDR3 length: 13 amino acids. The CDR3, as DNA: TGTGCCAGTAGTTCGACAGGGTCTCGAGGCTACACCTTC. Its protein is CASSSTGSRGYTF.

The chain joins TRBV10-2 to TRBJ1-3, with 9 bases identical to TRBD1. This CDR3 has 17 amino acids. Per the germline V gene, CDR1 is WSHSY and CDR2 is SAAADI. The J segment lost 2 bases and the V segment lost 7 bases, leaving 12 bases of the junction unmatched. DNA of the CDR3: TGCGCCAGCAAAGAAACGAAGGGACAGGGTCCTGGAAACACCATATATTTT. Translated, it gives CASKETKGQGPGNTIYF.